This section outlines one T cell receptor (beta chain) sequence together with its context. MiXCR, run by TCRdb on the RT-PCR reads, gives a single entry per CDR3 protein. The table includes fewer than 25,000 distinct CDR3 sequences, roughly 43% detected once. The sample is drawn from a study of patients and donors after allogeneic stem cell transplantation. Trimming pared 3 bases from V and 5 bases from J, leaving 4 bases between. Germline CDR1 and CDR2: KGHSH and LQKENI. The CDR3 is 11 residues long. The chain couples TRBV18 to TRBJ2-5, with D unresolved. The sequenced sample consisted of blood, either unsorted or a sorted T cell fraction (not recorded which). The clonotype originates from a human donor who was either an allogeneic HSCT recipient or a stem cell or donor lymphocyte infusion donor (not recorded which). It is not recorded whose cells these are; they may come from a transplant donor. DNA for the CDR3: TGTGCCAGCTCACCGTCCGAGACCCAGTACTTC. Residues: CASSPSETQYF.